This TCR beta chain derives from a study of response to subunit inactivated influenza vaccine. The trim removed 3 bases at V and 5 bases at J, leaving 3 bases unmatched. Germline V gene lookup returns CDR1 MDHEN and CDR2 SYDVKM. The CDR3 loop spans 14 amino acids. TCRdb re-called the RT-PCR reads with MiXCR, one entry per CDR3 protein. The sample has 600,000 to 700,000 distinct CDR3 sequences, about 15% seen once. The receptor was isolated from a man aged 50 to 59 who received an inactivated influenza vaccine. The sample was PBMCs from blood, taken roughly 2 weeks before vaccination. The chain employs TRBV28 and TRBJ1-5; 8 nucleotides align to TRBD1. For the CDR3, the DNA is TGTGCCAGCAGTTTGACAGGGGAGTATCAGCCCCAGCATTTT. Protein product: CASSLTGEYQPQHF.